One T cell receptor (beta chain) is described in this entry. This receptor's antigen is unknown. No qualities accompany the bases; no much larger clone lies one base away. Each donor gave one peripheral blood draw, averaging roughly 120 mL, which was collected into heparinised tubes. Using a panel that included CD45RO, CCR7, CD25, CD127, CD95 and CD27, naive, central memory, regulatory and stem cell-like memory CD4+ T cells were sorted on a BD FACSAria II. All sorted populations exceeded 95% purity. PBMCs were separated immediately by Lymphoprep density gradient centrifugation and were stained directly, without being cultured. To minimize batch effects, samples were stained and sorted in pairs, one healthy donor with one patient per experiment. The entire isolated RNA was reverse transcribed using the High Capacity cDNA Reverse Transcription Kit, and thus expressed TCRB transcripts were sequenced. Deep immunoSEQ sequencing was applied to naive, central memory and regulatory T cell samples, giving an average of roughly 3.6 million total reads per sample. Sorted cells were lysed in RLT buffer and RNA was extracted with DNase-treated RNeasy Micro or Mini kits, depending on cell number. Each cell subset was processed on its own to prevent cross-contamination, while patient and healthy donor samples were processed together. The immunoSEQ multiplex PCR was used to amplify TCRB sequences from cDNA, yielding 87-bp fragments that span the CDR3 region. Amplicons were sequenced on the Illumina HiSeq platform. The authors processed their data as follows. Synthetic template baselines were used to correct PCR bias computationally, reads within Hamming distance 2 were collapsed, and singletons that could not be merged were discarded. Reads were aligned to IMGT to assign V, D and J genes, CDR3 length, and insertions or deletions at six rearrangement sites. Within each subset, clonotype counts were normalized to sorted cell number, after which true diversity and Gini coefficients were computed with the tcR R package. The overlap coefficient, calculated on TCRB nucleotide sequences, was used to quantify repertoire sharing. Out-of-frame TCRB sequences from naive cells were analyzed to stand in for the pre-selection repertoire. TCRdb re-hosts the immuneACCESS table, in-frame sequences only. Its copies lack some clones; in the studies checked, an unresolved V gene accounts for under half of them, and the cause for the rest is not known. D and trimming were read from the DNA, whereas the V and J calls and clone size are those reported in that table. Across this sample there are roughly 730,000 clones, with about an eighth seen only once. The top ten clones comprise around 0.022% of the sample.

The germline V gene provides CDR1 SGHVS and CDR2 FNYEAQ. Clipping removes 1 base from V and 6 bases from J, with 4 as the unmatched junction base count. The CDR3 contains 15 residues, cysteine and phenylalanine counted. Only the CDR3 DNA is retained, 45 bases long and in frame from the first base. The source of the sample is a study of beta chain features in type 1 diabetes (dated by TCRdb to the late 2010s). For the study in its entirety: Mean age, gender distribution, total cell number and subset yield were not different between patients and healthy donors. A total of about 110 million sorted cells were examined across all samples, and the number of cells per subset was strongly correlated with RNA yield. In the study, recently diagnosed type 1 diabetes patients and matched healthy donors were compared on the TCRB repertoires of their sorted circulating CD4+ T cell subsets. Regulatory and stem cell-like memory subsets were isolated from only 8 patients and about eight healthy donors, whereas naive and central memory subsets came from all 30 or so donors.

Broader findings and caveats from the paper: HLA sub-analyses involved small numbers of individuals, so any influence of HLA type on TCRB rearrangement remained unresolved. Shorter templates might have been favored by PCR, but patient and control samples were amplified and corrected together, so both groups would have been affected equally by any skew. Naive, central memory and regulatory TCRB repertoires appeared to be more similar among patients than among healthy donors. In all four CD4+ subsets, TCRB CDR3 length was moderately but significantly shorter in type 1 diabetes patients. Because cDNA was sequenced instead of genomic DNA, activated cells with high expression could be over-represented, although the groups did not differ in activation or CD3 levels. At VDJ recombination sites, type 1 diabetes patients had fewer insertions and more deleted nucleotides, which implies abnormalities in thymic rearrangement.

Recombination connected TRBV7-6 to TRBJ1-5; 9 bases in the middle match TRBD1. The sample consisted of naive CD4+ T cells from blood. The meaning of the sample's cell subset or site label: true naive CD4+ T cells. The origin of this receptor is a man aged 18 to 29 with type 1 diabetes. In nucleotide form, the sequence is TGTGCCAGCAGCTTAGAGACAGGGGGTGGTCAGCCCCAGCATTTT. Protein translation: CASSLETGGGQPQHF.